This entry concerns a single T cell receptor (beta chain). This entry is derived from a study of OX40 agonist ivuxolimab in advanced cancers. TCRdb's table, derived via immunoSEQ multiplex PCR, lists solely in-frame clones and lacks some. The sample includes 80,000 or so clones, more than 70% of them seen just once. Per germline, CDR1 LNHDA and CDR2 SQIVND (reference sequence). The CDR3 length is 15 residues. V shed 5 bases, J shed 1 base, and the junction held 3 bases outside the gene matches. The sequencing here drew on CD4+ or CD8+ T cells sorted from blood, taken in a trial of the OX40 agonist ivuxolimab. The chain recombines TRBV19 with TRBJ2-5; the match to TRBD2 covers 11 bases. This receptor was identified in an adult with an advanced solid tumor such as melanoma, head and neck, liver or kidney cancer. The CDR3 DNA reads TGTGCCAGTAGTTTAGCGGGGGGGCGCCAAGAGACCCAGTACTTC. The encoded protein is CASSLAGGRQETQYF. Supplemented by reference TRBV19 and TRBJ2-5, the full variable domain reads DGGITQSPKYLFRKEGQNVTLSCEQNLNHDAMYWYRQDPGQGLRLIYYSQIVNDFQKGDIAEGYSVSREKKESFPLTVTSAQKNPTAFYLCASSLAGGRQETQYFGPGTRLLVL.